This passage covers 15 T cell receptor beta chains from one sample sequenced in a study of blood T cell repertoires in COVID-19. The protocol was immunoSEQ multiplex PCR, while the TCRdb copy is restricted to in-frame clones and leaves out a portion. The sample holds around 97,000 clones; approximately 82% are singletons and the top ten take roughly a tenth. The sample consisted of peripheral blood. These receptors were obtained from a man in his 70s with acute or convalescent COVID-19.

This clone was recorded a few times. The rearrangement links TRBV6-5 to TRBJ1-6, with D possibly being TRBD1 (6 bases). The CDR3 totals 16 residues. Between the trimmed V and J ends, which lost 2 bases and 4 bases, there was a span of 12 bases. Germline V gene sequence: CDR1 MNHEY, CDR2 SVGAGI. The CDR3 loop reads CASSYDRFQYNSPLHF. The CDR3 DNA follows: TGTGCCAGCAGTTACGACAGGTTTCAGTATAATTCACCCCTCCACTTT.

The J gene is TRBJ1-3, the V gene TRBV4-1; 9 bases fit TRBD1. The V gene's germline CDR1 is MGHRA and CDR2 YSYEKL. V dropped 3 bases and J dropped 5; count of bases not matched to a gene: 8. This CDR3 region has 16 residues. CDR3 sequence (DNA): TGCGCCAGCAGCCACCCTACGGGACAGGGAAGAAACACCATATATTTT. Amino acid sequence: CASSHPTGQGRNTIYF.

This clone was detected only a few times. The CDR3 DNA reads TGTGCCAGCAACGAGGGGGGGATGAGCGGTCAGCCCCAGCATTTT. Translating gives CASNEGGMSGQPQHF. V usage is TRBV9 and J usage is TRBJ1-5; perhaps TRBD1 as D (6 bases). Germline assignment: CDR1 SGDLS and CDR2 YYNGEE. The CDR3 spans 15 residues. With 6 bases removed from V and 6 bases from J, the gap between germline ends came to 19 bases.

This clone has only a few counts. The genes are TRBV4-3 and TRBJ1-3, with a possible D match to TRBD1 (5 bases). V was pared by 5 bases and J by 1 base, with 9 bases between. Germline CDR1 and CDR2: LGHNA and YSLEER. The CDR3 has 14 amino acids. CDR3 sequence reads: CASSYQGSGNTIYF. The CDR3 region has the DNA TGCGCCAGCAGCTACCAGGGTTCTGGAAACACCATATATTTT.

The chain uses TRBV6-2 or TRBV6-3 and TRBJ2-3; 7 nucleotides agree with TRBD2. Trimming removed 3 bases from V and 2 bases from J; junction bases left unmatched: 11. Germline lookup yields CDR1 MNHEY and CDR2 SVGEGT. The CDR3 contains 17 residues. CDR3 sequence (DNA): TGTGCCAGCAGTTATCAAGCGGGGACCCCTCACACAGATACGCAGTATTTT. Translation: CASSYQAGTPHTDTQYF.

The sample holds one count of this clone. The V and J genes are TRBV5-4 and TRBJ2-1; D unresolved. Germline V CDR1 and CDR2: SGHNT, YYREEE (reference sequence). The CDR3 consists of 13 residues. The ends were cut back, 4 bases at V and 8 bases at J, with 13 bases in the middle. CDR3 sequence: CASSPYSLHEQFF. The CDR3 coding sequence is TGTGCCAGCAGCCCATACTCTTTGCATGAGCAGTTCTTC. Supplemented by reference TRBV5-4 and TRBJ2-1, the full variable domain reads ETGVTQSPTHLIKTRGQQVTLRCSSQSGHNTVSWYQQALGQGPQFIFQYYREEENGRGNFPPRFSGLQFPNYSSELNVNALELDDSALYLCASSPYSLHEQFFGPGTRLTVL.

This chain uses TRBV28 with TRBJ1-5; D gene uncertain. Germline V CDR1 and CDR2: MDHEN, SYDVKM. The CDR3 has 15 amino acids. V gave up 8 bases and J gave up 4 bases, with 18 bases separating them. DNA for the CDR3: TGTGCCAGCCAGGCCTCGGAGGTTCGAAATCAGCCCCAGCATTTT. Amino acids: CASQASEVRNQPQHF. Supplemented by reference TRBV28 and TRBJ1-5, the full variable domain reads DVKVTQSSRYLVKRTGEKVFLECVQDMDHENMFWYRQDPGLGLRLIYFSYDVKMKEKGDIPEGYSVSREKKERFSLILESASTNQTSMYLCASQASEVRNQPQHFGDGTRLSIL.

The CDR3 DNA reads TGTGCCAGCAGTTTATGGACAGGGGAAAAATATTCACCCCTCCACTTT. The encoded protein is CASSLWTGEKYSPLHF. This chain connects TRBV28 to TRBJ1-6, with TRBD1 matching 8 bases. CDR3 length: 16 residues. CDR1 and CDR2 from the germline V gene are MDHEN and SYDVKM. V dropped 0 bases and J dropped 8; count of bases not matched to a gene: 6.

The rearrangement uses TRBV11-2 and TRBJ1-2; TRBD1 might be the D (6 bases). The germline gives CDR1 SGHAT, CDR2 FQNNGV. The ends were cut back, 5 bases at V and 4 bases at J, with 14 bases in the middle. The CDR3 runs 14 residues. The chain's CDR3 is CASSLQGFGYGYTF. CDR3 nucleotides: TGTGCCAGCAGCCTACAGGGCTTTGGCTATGGCTACACCTTC. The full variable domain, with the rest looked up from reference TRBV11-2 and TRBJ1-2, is EAGVAQSPRYKIIEKRQSVAFWCNPISGHATLYWYQQILGQGPKLLIQFQNNGVVDDSQLPKDRFSAERLKGVDSTLKIQPAKLEDSAVYLCASSLQGFGYGYTFGSGTRLTVV.

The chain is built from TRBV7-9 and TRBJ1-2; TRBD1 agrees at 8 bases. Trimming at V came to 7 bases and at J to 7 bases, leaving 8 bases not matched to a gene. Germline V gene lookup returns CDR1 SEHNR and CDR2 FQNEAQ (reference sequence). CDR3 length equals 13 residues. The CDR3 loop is CASNSDRASGYTF. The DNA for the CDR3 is TGTGCCAGCAACTCGGACAGGGCAAGTGGCTACACCTTC.

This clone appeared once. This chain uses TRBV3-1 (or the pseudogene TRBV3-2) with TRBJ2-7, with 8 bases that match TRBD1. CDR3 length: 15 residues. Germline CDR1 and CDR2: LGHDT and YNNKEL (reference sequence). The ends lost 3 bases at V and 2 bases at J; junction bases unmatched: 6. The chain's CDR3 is CASSHQDRAPYEQYF. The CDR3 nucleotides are TGTGCCAGCAGCCATCAGGACAGGGCCCCCTACGAGCAGTACTTC.

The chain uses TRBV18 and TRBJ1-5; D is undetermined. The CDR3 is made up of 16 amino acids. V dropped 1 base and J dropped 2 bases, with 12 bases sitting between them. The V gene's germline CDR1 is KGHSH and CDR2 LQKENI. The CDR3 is CASSPLREWGNQPQHF. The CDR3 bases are TGTGCCAGCTCACCACTGCGGGAGTGGGGCAATCAGCCCCAGCATTTT.

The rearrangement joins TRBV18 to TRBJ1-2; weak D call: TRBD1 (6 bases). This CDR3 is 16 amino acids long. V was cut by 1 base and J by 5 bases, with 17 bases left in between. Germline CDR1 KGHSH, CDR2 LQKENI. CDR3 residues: CASSPLELQGMYGYTF. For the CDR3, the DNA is TGTGCCAGCTCACCACTCGAGTTGCAGGGGATGTATGGCTACACCTTC.

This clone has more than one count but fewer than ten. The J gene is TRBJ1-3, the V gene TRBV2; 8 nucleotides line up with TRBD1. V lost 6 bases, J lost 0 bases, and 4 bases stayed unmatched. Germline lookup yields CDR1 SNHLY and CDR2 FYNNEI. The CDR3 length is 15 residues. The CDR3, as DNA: TGTGCCAGCAGCGTCGGGACAGGCTCTGGAAACACCATATATTTT. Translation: CASSVGTGSGNTIYF.

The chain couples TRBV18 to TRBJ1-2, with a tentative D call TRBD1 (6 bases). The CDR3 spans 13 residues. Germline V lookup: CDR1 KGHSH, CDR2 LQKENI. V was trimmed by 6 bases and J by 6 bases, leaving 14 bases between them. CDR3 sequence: CASSYFRGDGYTF. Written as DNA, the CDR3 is TGTGCCAGCTCGTACTTCAGGGGTGATGGCTACACCTTC.